This TCR beta chain was obtained from a study of neurological immune-mediated disorders. Study-wide results and caveats: The repertoires of 18 of 34 multiple sclerosis patients were placed by phylogenetic grouping in a single related-CDR3 cluster, which may be a signature. The greatest TCR clonal expansion occurred in HTLV-1-associated myelopathy and the least in multiple sclerosis, which fell below healthy controls.

TCRdb reanalysed the 5' RACE reads using MiXCR and keeps one entry per CDR3 protein. This sample has around 67,000 distinct CDR3 sequences; 5.2% occur once, and the top ten carry just under 7.5%. This clonotype appeared many times. No antigen is known for it. Relative to the germline gene, one junction end is altered; a read error may explain this. CDR1 WSHSY and CDR2 SAAADI come from the germline V gene. The CDR3 is made up of 12 amino acids. The TCR sequence derives from a man aged 18 to 29 with multiple sclerosis. The chain links TRBV10-2 to TRBJ1-5; weak D call: TRBD1 (5 bases). The sample taken for sequencing was PBMCs. In DNA, the CDR3 is TGCGCCAGCAGTGGGGGGAATCAGCCCCAGAATTTT. Its protein product is CASSGGNQPQNF.